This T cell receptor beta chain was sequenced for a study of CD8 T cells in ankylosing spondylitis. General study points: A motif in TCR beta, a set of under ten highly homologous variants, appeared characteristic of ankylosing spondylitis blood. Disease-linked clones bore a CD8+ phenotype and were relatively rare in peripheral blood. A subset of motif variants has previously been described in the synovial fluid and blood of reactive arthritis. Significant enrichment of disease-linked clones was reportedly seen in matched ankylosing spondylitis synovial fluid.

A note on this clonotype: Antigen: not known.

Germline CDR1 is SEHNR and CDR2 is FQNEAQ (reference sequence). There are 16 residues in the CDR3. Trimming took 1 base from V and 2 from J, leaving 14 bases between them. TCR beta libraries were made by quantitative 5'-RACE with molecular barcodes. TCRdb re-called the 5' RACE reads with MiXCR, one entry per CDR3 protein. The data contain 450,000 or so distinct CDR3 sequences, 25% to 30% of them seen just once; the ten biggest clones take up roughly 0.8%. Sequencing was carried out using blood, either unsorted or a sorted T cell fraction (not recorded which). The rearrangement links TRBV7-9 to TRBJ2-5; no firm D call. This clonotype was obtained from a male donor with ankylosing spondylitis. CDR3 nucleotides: TGTGCCAGCAGCTTAGGATCGGGTAACCAACAAGAGACCCAGTACTTC. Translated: CASSLGSGNQQETQYF.